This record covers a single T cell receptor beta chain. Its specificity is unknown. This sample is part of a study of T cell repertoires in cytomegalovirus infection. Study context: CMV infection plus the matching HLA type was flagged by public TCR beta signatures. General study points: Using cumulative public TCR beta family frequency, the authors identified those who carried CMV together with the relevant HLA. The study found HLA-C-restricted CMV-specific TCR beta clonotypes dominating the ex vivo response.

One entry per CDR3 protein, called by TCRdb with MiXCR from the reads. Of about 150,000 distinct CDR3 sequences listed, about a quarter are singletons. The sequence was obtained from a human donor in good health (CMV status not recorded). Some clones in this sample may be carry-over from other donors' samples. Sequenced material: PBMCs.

The CDR3 DNA follows: TGTGCCAGCAGGCATATGAACACTGAAGCTTTCTTT. Its protein is CASRHMNTEAFF. This rearrangement joins TRBV27 to TRBJ1-1; D is undetermined. Germline-derived CDR1 and CDR2 are MNHEY and SMNVEV (reference sequence). This CDR3 comprises 12 residues. V was pared by 6 bases and J by 0 bases, with 5 bases between.